These 21 T cell receptor beta chains share one sample of origin, sequenced in a study of shared clonotypes between healthy human individuals. Sequencing was performed with immunoSEQ multiplex PCR; in TCRdb, only in-frame clones are kept and a portion is missing. The data hold about 480,000 clones, with 60% to 80% observed a single time. Sequencing was carried out using PBMCs. These receptors originate from a woman aged 40-49 years in good health. Some clones in this sample may be carry-over from other donors' samples.

V and J are TRBV10-3 and TRBJ1-4, with D possibly being TRBD1 (5 bases). The CDR3 is 13 residues long. Germline V gene data show CDR1 as ENHRY and CDR2 as SYGVKD. The V end lost 0 bases, the J end lost 6 bases, and 5 bases lay between the germline ends. CDR3 DNA: TGTGCCATCAGTGAGTCCAGGGATGAAAAACTGTTTTTT. It is translated as CAISESRDEKLFF.

There are a few counts of this clone. The chain recombines TRBV27 with TRBJ2-7; a weak D match, TRBD1 (5 bases). This CDR3 is 15 amino acids long. Trimming removed 3 bases from V and 3 bases from J, with 15 bases in between. Per germline, CDR1 MNHEY and CDR2 SMNVEV (reference sequence). DNA for the CDR3: TGTGCCAGCAGTTTCCAGGGAAGGGCCCTCTACGAGCAGTACTTC. It is translated as CASSFQGRALYEQYF.

The V gene is TRBV28, the J gene TRBJ2-7; unclear D gene. The CDR3 consists of 12 residues. CDR1 MDHEN and CDR2 SYDVKM come from the germline V gene. V dropped 5 bases and J dropped 11 bases, with 16 bases sitting between them. CDR3 nucleotides: TGTGCCAGCAGTCCGTTGGACCCCCGGAAGTACTTC. Its protein product is CASSPLDPRKYF.

The rearrangement joins TRBV27 to TRBJ1-1, with a possible D match to TRBD1 (5 bases). Germline loops: CDR1 MNHEY, CDR2 SMNVEV (reference sequence). Trimming took 3 bases from V and 5 from J, leaving 16 bases between them. The CDR3 has 15 residues. CDR3 in amino acids: CASSFEGTIGTEAFF. CDR3 sequence (DNA): TGTGCCAGCAGTTTCGAGGGGACCATCGGGACTGAAGCTTTCTTT.

In this sample, this clone turned up many times. The genes are TRBV30 and TRBJ2-1; TRBD2 aligns across 9 bases. In germline, CDR1 is GTSNPN, CDR2 SVGIG (reference sequence). The CDR3 runs to 15 residues. The V segment lost 1 base and the J segment 9 bases; nucleotides outside the gene matches: 10. The CDR3 spells CAWSGEPLAGSEQFF. As DNA, the CDR3 is TGTGCCTGGAGTGGGGAGCCGCTAGCGGGATCTGAGCAGTTCTTC. The full variable domain, with the rest looked up from reference TRBV30 and TRBJ2-1, is SQTIHQWPATLVQPVGSPLSLECTVEGTSNPNLYWYRQAAGRGLQLLFYSVGIGQISSEVPQNLSASRPQDRQFILSSKKLLLSDSGFYLCAWSGEPLAGSEQFFGPGTRLTVL.

Of note for this clone: Germline and junction disagree at one end, which may indicate a read error. This sequence joins TRBV18 and TRBJ2-6; a possible D gene is TRBD1 (5 bases). CDR1 is KGHSH, CDR2 LQKENI, per germline. This CDR3 comprises 15 residues. CDR3 coding DNA: TGTGCCAGCTCAGTAGGGGCTTCTGAGGCCAACGTCCTGACTTTC. Protein sequence: CASSVGASEANVLTF. The whole variable domain, remainder taken from reference TRBV18 and TRBJ2-6, is NAGVMQNPRHLVRRRGQEARLRCSPMKGHSHVYWYRQLPEEGLKFMVYLQKENIIDESGMPKERFSAEFPKEGPSILRIQQVVRGDSAAYFCASSVGASEANVLTFGAGSRLTVL.

V and J are TRBV13 and TRBJ2-5; D is undetermined. The better agreement between TRBJ2-7 and the DNA end casts doubt on the J call. This CDR3 is built from 18 residues. Germline lookup yields CDR1 PRHDT and CDR2 FYEKMQ (reference sequence). The chain's CDR3 is CASSLVSWSNQPTYEQYF. Here the CDR3 DNA reads TGTGCCAGCAGCTTAGTATCATGGTCAAATCAACCTACCTACGAGCAGTACTTC.

The chain links TRBV5-3 to TRBJ1-5, with TRBD1 matching over 9 bases. TRBV5-3 is an open reading frame whose function is uncertain. V lost 4 bases to trimming and J lost 2 bases; unmatched junction nucleotides: 4. The CDR3 runs 15 residues. Here the CDR3 reads CARSPRDRGNQPQHF. As DNA, the CDR3 is TGTGCCAGAAGCCCCCGGGACAGGGGCAATCAGCCCCAGCATTTT.

The rearrangement joins TRBV6-6 to TRBJ2-7; the D call may be TRBD1 or TRBD2 (5 bases each). Trimming took 5 bases from V and 0 from J, leaving 11 bases between them. Germline V gene sequence: CDR1 MNHNY, CDR2 SVGAGI (reference sequence). The CDR3 length is 14 residues. The CDR3 nucleotides read TGTGCCAGCAGTATGGGGCGGGTCTCCTACGAGCAGTACTTC. Protein: CASSMGRVSYEQYF.

As concerns this clone: A far larger clone is off by one base, so a read error is likely. The rearrangement joins TRBV11-3 to TRBJ2-7, with D uncertain. Germline CDR1 SGHNT, CDR2 YENEEA. Trimming removed 5 bases from V and 0 bases from J, with 2 bases in between. The CDR3 spans 11 residues. CDR3: CASSDSYEQYF. The CDR3 DNA reads as TGTGCCAGCAGCGACTCCTACGAGCAGTACTTC. The full variable domain, with the rest looked up from reference TRBV11-3 and TRBJ2-7, is EAGVVQSPRYKIIEKKQPVAFWCNPISGHNTLYWYLQNLGQGPELLIRYENEEAVDDSQLPKDRFSAERLKGVDSTLKIQPAELGDSAVYLCASSDSYEQYFGPGTRLTVT.

The V and J genes are TRBV27 and TRBJ2-3; 12 bases fit TRBD2. This CDR3 is built from 16 residues. The J segment lost 4 bases and the V segment lost 6 bases, leaving 8 bases of the junction unmatched. CDR1 is MNHEY and CDR2 is SMNVEV in the germline V gene (reference sequence). CDR3 DNA: TGTGCCAGCAGCCTGACTAGCGGGAGCATTTCAGATACGCAGTATTTT. Amino acid sequence: CASSLTSGSISDTQYF.

This clone was counted only a few times. The J gene is TRBJ1-5, the V gene TRBV19; 8 nucleotides align to TRBD1. The CDR3 contains 14 residues. The germline V gene has CDR1 LNHDA and CDR2 SQIVND (reference sequence). V dropped 0 bases and J dropped 9; count of bases not matched to a gene: 4. The CDR3: CASSIDRGPSPQHF. CDR3 nucleotide sequence: TGTGCCAGTAGTATAGACAGGGGGCCTTCGCCCCAGCATTTT.

The sample holds a few counts of this clone. Other DNA sequences in this sample translate to the same CDR3. This sequence joins TRBV28 and TRBJ1-5; D unresolved. Germline assignment: CDR1 MDHEN and CDR2 SYDVKM. The V gene lost 5 bases and the J gene lost 4 bases, with 9 bases spanning the gap. CDR3 length: 13 amino acids. The CDR3 sequence is CASSPGANQPQHF. In DNA form, the CDR3 reads TGTGCCAGCAGTCCGGGAGCAAATCAGCCCCAGCATTTT.

V usage is TRBV27 and J usage is TRBJ1-2, with D possibly TRBD1 on 6 matching bases. Trimming stripped 6 bases from V and 4 bases from J, with 9 bases between. The CDR3 covers 12 residues. Germline V CDR1 and CDR2: MNHEY, SMNVEV (reference sequence). Written as DNA, the CDR3 is TGTGCCAGCAGACAGGGCACCTATGGCTACACCTTC. It codes for CASRQGTYGYTF.

This chain links TRBV23-1 with TRBJ1-3, with 10 bases aligning to TRBD1. TRBV23-1 is given ORF status, its function remaining uncertain. The trim removed 4 bases at V and 2 bases at J, leaving 8 bases unmatched. The CDR3 length is 17 residues. The CDR3 DNA follows: TGCGCCAGCAGTCTGCCCTCCGGGACAGGGGCTGGAAACACCATATATTTT. Translation: CASSLPSGTGAGNTIYF.

This chain uses TRBV7-3 with TRBJ2-3; TRBD2 aligns across 11 bases. CDR3 length: 16 amino acids. Germline V lookup: CDR1 SGHTA, CDR2 FQGTGA. V trimming: 5 bases; J trimming: 0 bases; junction bases outside the gene matches: 4. DNA for the CDR3: TGTGCCAGCAGCCCGGGGACTAGCGGTAGCACAGATACGCAGTATTTT. Translating gives CASSPGTSGSTDTQYF. Filled out from reference TRBV7-3 and TRBJ2-3, the complete variable domain reads GAGVSQTPSNKVTEKGKYVELRCDPISGHTALYWYRQSLGQGPEFLIYFQGTGAADDSGLPNDRFFAVRPEGSVSTLKIQRTERGDSAVYLCASSPGTSGSTDTQYFGPGTRLTVL.

The V and J genes are TRBV15 and TRBJ1-4, with D perhaps matching TRBD1 (5 bases). The ends were cut back, 6 bases at V and 8 bases at J, with 13 bases in the middle. Germline V gene sequence: CDR1 LNHNV, CDR2 YYDKDF (reference sequence). The CDR3 is 13 residues long. In DNA, the CDR3 is TGTGCCACCAGTCGTACAGGAGGGGAAAAACTGTTTTTT. Translating it yields CATSRTGGEKLFF. Using reference TRBV15 and TRBJ1-4 for the parts outside the CDR3, the full variable domain is DAMVIQNPRYQVTQFGKPVTLSCSQTLNHNVMYWYQQKSSQAPKLLFHYYDKDFNNEADTPDNFQSRRPNTSFCFLDIRSPGLGDTAMYLCATSRTGGEKLFFGSGTQLSVL.

As DNA, the CDR3 is TGTGCCAGCAGCTTAAACGGAGCGGGAGTTAGCACAGATACGCAGTATTTT. Its protein product is CASSLNGAGVSTDTQYF. This rearrangement joins TRBV7-3 to TRBJ2-3, with 8 positions matching TRBD2. The CDR3 consists of 17 residues. V lost 1 base, J lost 0 bases, and 6 bases stayed unmatched. Germline assignment: CDR1 SGHTA and CDR2 FQGTGA.

This chain links TRBV2 with TRBJ2-7; maybe TRBD1 (5 bases). In germline, CDR1 is SNHLY, CDR2 FYNNEI. The length of the CDR3 is 14 residues. Trimming stripped 5 bases from V and 0 bases from J, with 11 bases between. The CDR3 nucleotides are TGTGCCAGCAGTCCAGGGCCTCTCTCCTACGAGCAGTACTTC. Its protein is CASSPGPLSYEQYF.

This clone has a handful of counts. Here the CDR3 reads CASSLEFSLGELFF. The DNA of the CDR3 is TGTGCCAGCAGCTTAGAGTTTAGCCTCGGGGAGCTGTTTTTT. The chain links TRBV7-9 to TRBJ2-2; the D is unclear. Germline V CDR1 and CDR2: SEHNR, FQNEAQ (reference sequence). The germline V and J ends were trimmed by 1 base and 7 bases, with 10 bases remaining between them. This CDR3 spans 14 amino acids. The complete variable domain, with remaining parts taken from reference TRBV7-9 and TRBJ2-2, reads DTGVSQNPRHKITKRGQNVTFRCDPISEHNRLYWYRQTLGQGPEFLTYFQNEAQLEKSRLLSDRFSAERPKGSFSTLEIQRTEQGDSAMYLCASSLEFSLGELFFGEGSRLTVL.

The CDR3 region has the DNA TGTGCCAGCAGCACTCAGGGGAACCTCTACGAGCAGTACTTC. It codes for CASSTQGNLYEQYF. The chain has TRBV5-4 and TRBJ2-7; a weak D match, TRBD1 (6 bases). The CDR3 is 14 amino acids. Germline-derived CDR1 and CDR2 are SGHNT and YYREEE (reference sequence). Deletions cut 4 bases from V and 3 bases from J, with 14 bases between.